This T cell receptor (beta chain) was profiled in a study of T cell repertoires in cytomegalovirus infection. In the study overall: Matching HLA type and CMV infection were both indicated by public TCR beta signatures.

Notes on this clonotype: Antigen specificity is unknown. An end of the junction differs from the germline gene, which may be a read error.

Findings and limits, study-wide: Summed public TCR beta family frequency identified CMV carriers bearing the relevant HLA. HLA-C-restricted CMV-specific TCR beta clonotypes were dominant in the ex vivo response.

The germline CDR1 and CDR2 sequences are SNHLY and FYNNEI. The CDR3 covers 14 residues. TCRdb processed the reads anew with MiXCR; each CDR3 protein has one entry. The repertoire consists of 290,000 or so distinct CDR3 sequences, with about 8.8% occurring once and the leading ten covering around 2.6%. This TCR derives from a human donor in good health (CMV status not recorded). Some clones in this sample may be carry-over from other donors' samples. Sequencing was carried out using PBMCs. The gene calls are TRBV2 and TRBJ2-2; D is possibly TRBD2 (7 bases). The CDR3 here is CASHERGHTGELIF. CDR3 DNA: TGTGCCAGCCACGAGCGGGGACACACCGGGGAGCTGATTTTT. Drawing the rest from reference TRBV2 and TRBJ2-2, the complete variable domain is EPEVTQTPSHQVTQMGQEVILRCVPISNHLYFYWYRQILGQKVEFLVSFYNNEISEKSEIFDDQFSVERPDGSNFTLKIRSTKLEDSAMYFCASHERGHTGELIFGEGSRLTVL.